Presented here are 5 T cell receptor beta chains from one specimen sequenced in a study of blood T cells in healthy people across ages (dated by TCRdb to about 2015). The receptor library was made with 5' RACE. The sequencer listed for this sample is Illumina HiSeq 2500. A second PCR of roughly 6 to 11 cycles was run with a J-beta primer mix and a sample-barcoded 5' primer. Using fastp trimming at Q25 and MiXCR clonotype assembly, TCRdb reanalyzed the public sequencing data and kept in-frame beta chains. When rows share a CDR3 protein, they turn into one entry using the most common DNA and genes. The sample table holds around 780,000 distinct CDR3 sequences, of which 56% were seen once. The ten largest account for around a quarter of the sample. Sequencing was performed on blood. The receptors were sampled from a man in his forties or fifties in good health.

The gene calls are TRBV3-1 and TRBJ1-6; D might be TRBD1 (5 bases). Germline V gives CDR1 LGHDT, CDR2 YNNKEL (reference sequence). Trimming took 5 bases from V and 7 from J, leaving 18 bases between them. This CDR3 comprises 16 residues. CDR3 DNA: TGTGCCAGCAGCTCCTCACCCGGGGCCGCAAATTCACCCCTCCACTTT. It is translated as CASSSSPGAANSPLHF.

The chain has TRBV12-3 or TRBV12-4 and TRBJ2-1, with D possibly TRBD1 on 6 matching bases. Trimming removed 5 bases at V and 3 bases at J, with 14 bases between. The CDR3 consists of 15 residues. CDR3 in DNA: TGTGCCAGCAGTGGTTCCGGACAGTTCTACAATGAGCAGTTCTTC. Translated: CASSGSGQFYNEQFF.

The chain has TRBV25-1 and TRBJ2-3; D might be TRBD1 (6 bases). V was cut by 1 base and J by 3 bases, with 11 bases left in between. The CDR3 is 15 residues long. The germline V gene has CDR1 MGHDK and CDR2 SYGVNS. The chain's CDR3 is CASSEFRGITDTQYF. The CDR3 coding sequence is TGTGCCAGCAGTGAATTCAGGGGTATAACAGATACGCAGTATTTT.

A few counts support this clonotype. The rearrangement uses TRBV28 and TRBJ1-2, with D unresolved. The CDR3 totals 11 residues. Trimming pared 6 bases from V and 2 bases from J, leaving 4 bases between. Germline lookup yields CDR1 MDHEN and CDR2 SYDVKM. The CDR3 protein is CASRSNYGYTF. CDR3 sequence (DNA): TGTGCCAGCAGGTCCAACTATGGCTACACCTTC.

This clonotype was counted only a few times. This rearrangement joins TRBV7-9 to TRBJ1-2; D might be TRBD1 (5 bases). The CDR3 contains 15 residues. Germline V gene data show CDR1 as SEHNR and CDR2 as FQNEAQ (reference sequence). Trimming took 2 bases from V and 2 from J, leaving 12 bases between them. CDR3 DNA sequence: TGTGCCAGCAGCTTATTTGGGACCGAGAACTATGGCTACACCTTC. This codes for CASSLFGTENYGYTF.